This T cell receptor (beta chain) is from a study of sequential checkpoint blockade in melanoma. The wider study: Arm A got nivolumab then ipilimumab; arm B the reverse, 1:1. Both treatment sequences were followed by maintenance nivolumab.

Produced via immunoSEQ multiplex PCR; TCRdb's table is partial and in-frame only. The table lists more than 9,500 clones, about four fifths of them singletons, with approximately 55% in the top ten. The CDR3 length is 15 residues. V shed 0 bases, J shed 5 bases, and the junction held 4 bases outside the gene matches. Germline V gives CDR1 SEHNR, CDR2 FQNEAQ (reference sequence). This clone was recorded once. The treatment denotes: randomized to nivolumab then ipilimumab (arm A) or the reverse (arm B). The J gene is TRBJ2-7, the V gene TRBV7-9; TRBD1 matches 10 bases. The specimen comprised CD8+ T cells sorted from blood (inferred from file names), sampled from a patient given nivolumab and ipilimumab in sequence. The source of this sequence is a human donor with melanoma. The CDR3 region has the DNA TGTGCCAGCAGCTTAGCCGCGACAGGGGGCGACGAGCAGTACTTC. Protein: CASSLAATGGDEQYF.